This is a list of T cell receptor beta chains from one sample in a study of early T cells in non-severe SARS-CoV-2 infection. TCRdb independently ran MiXCR on the 5' RACE reads; one entry per CDR3 protein. Of 55,000 to 70,000 distinct CDR3 sequences in the sample, about 4.9% were seen once. The sequenced sample consisted of whole blood. These receptor sequences come from an adult who was a healthcare worker with PCR-confirmed SARS-CoV-2 infection or an uninfected control (not recorded which). Each CDR3 is given with its conserved first and last residue. Each record gives: D gene, J gene, V gene, clone size, CDR3 protein, CDR3 DNA. The D gene is left open where the match is weak. Clone sizes are given selectively: once, few, many, or a class where the clone is expanded.

TRBD1 TRBJ2-7 TRBV20-1 many CSASGPGTGSLSYEQYF TGCAGTGCTAGCGGACCCGGGACAGGGAGCTTGTCCTACGAGCAGTACTTC
- TRBJ1-5 TRBV2 many CASSEQGIQPQHF TGTGCCAGCAGTGAACAGGGTATTCAGCCCCAGCATTTT
TRBD2 TRBJ2-1 TRBV2 few CASSVSGSAYNEQFF TGTGCCAGCAGTGTGAGCGGGAGCGCCTACAATGAGCAGTTCTTC
TRBD2 TRBJ2-1 TRBV7-2 many CATKAAGGYNEQFF TGTGCCACCAAGGCTGCGGGGGGATACAATGAGCAGTTCTTC
- TRBJ1-6 TRBV9 - CASSVGVSNSPLHF TGTGCCAGCAGCGTAGGAGTATCTAATTCACCCCTCCACTTT
- TRBJ1-5 TRBV7-6 many CASSLYSGSGRISNQPQHF TGTGCCAGCAGCTTATATTCAGGTTCAGGGCGAATCAGCAATCAGCCCCAGCATTTT
TRBD1 TRBJ1-5 TRBV19 - CASRQGAQGQPQHF TGTGCCAGTAGGCAGGGGGCACAGGGACAGCCCCAGCATTTT
- TRBJ2-3 TRBV11-2 few CASSENTDTQYF TGTGCCAGCAGCGAGAACACAGATACGCAGTATTTT
- TRBJ1-5 TRBV6-2/TRBV6-3 many CASSYPPGLSQPQHF TGTGCCAGCAGTTACCCACCAGGGTTGAGTCAGCCCCAGCATTTT
TRBD2 TRBJ2-1 TRBV11-2 many CASSHSSFSLAGLYNEQFF TGTGCCAGCAGCCACTCCTCCTTCTCCCTAGCGGGGCTCTACAATGAGCAGTTCTTC
TRBD1 TRBJ2-7 TRBV29-1 many CSVAGTGFPYEQYF TGCAGCGTCGCCGGGACAGGGTTTCCCTACGAGCAGTACTTC
- TRBJ1-2 TRBV28 - CATRRAPKRGYTF TGTGCCACCCGGCGGGCCCCTAAGCGGGGCTACACCTTC
- TRBJ1-2 TRBV16 - CASSKRSYGYTF TGTGCCAGCAGCAAGAGGAGCTATGGCTACACCTTC
TRBD1 TRBJ2-5 TRBV24-1 many CATSNRGETQYF TGTGCCACCAGTAACAGGGGAGAGACCCAGTACTTC
- TRBJ2-7 TRBV12-3/TRBV12-4 few CASSPGVAANYEQYF TGTGCCAGCAGTCCGGGGGTAGCGGCAAACTACGAGCAGTACTTC
- TRBJ1-5 TRBV6-2/TRBV6-3 - CASSYLLLENQPQHF TGTGCCAGCAGTTACCTGTTACTCGAAAATCAGCCCCAGCATTTT
TRBD1 TRBJ2-7 TRBV13 many CASSLAGGTGGGGEQYF TGTGCCAGCAGCTTGGCCGGAGGAACAGGGGGAGGAGGCGAGCAGTACTTC
- TRBJ2-2 TRBV5-1 - CASSQTSNTGELFF TGCGCCAGCAGCCAGACAAGTAACACCGGGGAGCTGTTTTTT
- TRBJ1-1 TRBV20-1 few CSARVPVPSTEAFF TGCAGTGCTAGAGTGCCGGTTCCTAGCACTGAAGCTTTCTTT
- TRBJ2-5 TRBV19 many CASSIGTDQETQYF TGTGCCAGTAGTATAGGAACAGACCAAGAGACCCAGTACTTC
TRBD2 TRBJ2-3 TRBV12-3/TRBV12-4 many CASSFLAGARDTQYF TGTGCCAGCAGTTTCCTAGCGGGAGCGAGAGATACGCAGTATTTT
- TRBJ2-7 TRBV2 many CASSDSVPEQYF TGTGCCAGCAGTGACAGTGTCCCCGAGCAGTACTTC
TRBD1 TRBJ2-3 TRBV20-1 many CSAIGSGQGIGVDTQYF TGCAGTGCTATCGGGTCGGGACAGGGGATTGGAGTAGATACGCAGTATTTT
TRBD2 TRBJ2-7 TRBV30 once CAWSLGLAGGYEQYF TGTGCCTGGAGCCTAGGACTAGCGGGGGGCTACGAGCAGTACTTC
- TRBJ2-4 TRBV4-2 many CASSQDRAKNIQYF TGTGCCAGCAGCCAGGACCGCGCCAAAAACATTCAGTACTTC
- TRBJ1-1 TRBV11-1 many CASSLIRNTEAFF TGTGCCAGCAGCTTAATTAGGAACACTGAAGCTTTCTTT